These 10 T cell receptor beta chains came from one sample sequenced in a study of neurological immune-mediated disorders. TCRdb fed the 5' RACE reads into MiXCR, producing one record per CDR3 protein. Among 75,000 to 80,000 distinct CDR3 sequences listed, 4.5% to 6.5% were seen once. Input material: PBMCs. All receptors derive from a young woman with multiple sclerosis.

This clonotype was detected ten times or more. This chain connects TRBV5-1 to TRBJ2-3, with D unclear. Germline V CDR1 and CDR2: SGHRS, YFSETQ. V was pared by 1 base and J by 8 bases, with 17 bases between. The CDR3 length is 15 residues. The CDR3 DNA sequence: TGCGCCAGCAGCTTGATTGAGTCAGGACGCGGTACGCAGTATTTT. Amino acids: CASSLIESGRGTQYF.

This clonotype appeared many times. J is TRBJ2-1 and V is TRBV5-1; 7 bases line up with TRBD2. Looked up from germline, CDR1 is SGHRS and CDR2 is YFSETQ. This CDR3 contains 14 residues. Trimming at V came to 3 bases and at J to 10 bases, leaving 10 bases not matched to a gene. CDR3 in DNA: TGCGCCAGCAGCTCGGGACTAAGCTTCGGCGAGCAGTTCTTC. It is translated as CASSSGLSFGEQFF.

This clonotype was observed at least ten times. V usage is TRBV7-2 and J usage is TRBJ1-1; possible D gene TRBD1, 5 bases. The ends were cut back, 4 bases at V and 1 base at J, with 13 bases in the middle. Germline V gene sequence: CDR1 SGHTA, CDR2 FQGNSA. This CDR3 comprises 15 residues. CDR3 DNA sequence: TGTGCCAGCAGCTCACAAGTGGGGCGGAACACTGAAGCTTTCTTT. Amino acids: CASSSQVGRNTEAFF.

There are many counts of this clonotype. The J gene is TRBJ2-1, the V gene TRBV10-3; 9 bases line up with TRBD2. The germline gives CDR1 ENHRY, CDR2 SYGVKD. This CDR3 has 14 residues. V lost 9 bases to trimming and J lost 0 bases; unmatched junction nucleotides: 3. CDR3 sequence: CAIVAGASYNEQFF. DNA for the CDR3: TGTGCCATAGTAGCGGGGGCCTCCTACAATGAGCAGTTCTTC.

The sample holds many counts of this clonotype. This sequence joins TRBV20-1 and TRBJ2-1, with D maybe TRBD2 (6 bases). The CDR3 spans 14 residues. From germline, CDR1 is DFQATT and CDR2 SNEGSKA (reference sequence). The V end was cut by 5 bases, the J end by 5 bases, with 16 bases between. The DNA of the CDR3 is TGCAGTGCTGATAGCGGATTTTCCCACAATGAGCAGTTCTTC. It is translated as CSADSGFSHNEQFF.

This clonotype was counted ten times or more. The rearrangement joins TRBV27 to TRBJ2-3, with no clear D. The V gene lost 6 bases and the J gene lost 0 bases, with 16 bases spanning the gap. This CDR3 region has 16 residues. Germline CDR1 is MNHEY and CDR2 is SMNVEV (reference sequence). CDR3 residues: CASSAPVVGSTDTQYF. The CDR3 coding sequence is TGTGCCAGCAGCGCCCCAGTTGTCGGGAGCACAGATACGCAGTATTTT.

In this sample, this clonotype turned up many times. The gene calls are TRBV5-1 and TRBJ2-2, with 9 bases lining up with TRBD2. After removal of 1 base from V and 3 bases from J, the junction contained 4 bases not matched to a gene. From germline, CDR1 is SGHRS and CDR2 YFSETQ. The CDR3 is 16 residues long. The CDR3 spells CASSLQRGAYTGELFF. The CDR3 bases are TGCGCCAGCAGCTTGCAGCGGGGGGCTTACACCGGGGAGCTGTTTTTT.

In its sample, this clonotype was seen many times. V and J are TRBV5-1 and TRBJ2-5, with D perhaps TRBD2 (6 bases). In germline, CDR1 is SGHRS, CDR2 YFSETQ. V dropped 5 bases and J dropped 5 bases, with 19 bases sitting between them. The CDR3 loop spans 15 amino acids. CDR3 DNA sequence: TGCGCCAGCAGGGAGGGGCCTACCACCACGGAGACCCAGTACTTC. Translated, it gives CASREGPTTTETQYF.

This clonotype was observed at least ten times. The chain links TRBV7-3 to TRBJ1-2; D might be TRBD1 (5 bases). CDR3 length equals 14 residues. Germline CDR1 and CDR2: SGHTA and FQGTGA. Trimming cost V 5 bases and J 4 bases, with 14 bases left between them. The CDR3 DNA reads as TGTGCCAGCAGCCCCGGGGCAGGCCTCTATGGCTACACCTTC. The encoded protein is CASSPGAGLYGYTF.

In this sample, this clonotype turned up many times. V gene TRBV7-6 combines with J gene TRBJ2-5; D is uncertain. The CDR3 is 13 amino acids. The V and J ends lost 4 bases and 5 bases respectively, with 11 bases between them. Per the germline V gene, CDR1 is SGHVS and CDR2 is FNYEAQ. This chain's CDR3 is CASSSTLRETQYF. Written as DNA, the CDR3 is TGTGCCAGCAGCTCGACGCTCCGGGAGACCCAGTACTTC.